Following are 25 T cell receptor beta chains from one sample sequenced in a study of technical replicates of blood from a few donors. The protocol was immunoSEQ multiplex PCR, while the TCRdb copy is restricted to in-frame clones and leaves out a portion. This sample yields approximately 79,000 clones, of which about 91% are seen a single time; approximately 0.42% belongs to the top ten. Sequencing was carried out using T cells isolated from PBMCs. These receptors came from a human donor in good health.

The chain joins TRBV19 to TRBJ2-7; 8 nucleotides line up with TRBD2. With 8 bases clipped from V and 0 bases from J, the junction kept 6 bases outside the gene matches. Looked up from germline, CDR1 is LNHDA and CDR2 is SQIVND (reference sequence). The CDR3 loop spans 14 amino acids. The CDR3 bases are TGTGCCAGTTCCAGCGGGAGAGGCTCCTACGAGCAGTACTTC. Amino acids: CASSSGRGSYEQYF.

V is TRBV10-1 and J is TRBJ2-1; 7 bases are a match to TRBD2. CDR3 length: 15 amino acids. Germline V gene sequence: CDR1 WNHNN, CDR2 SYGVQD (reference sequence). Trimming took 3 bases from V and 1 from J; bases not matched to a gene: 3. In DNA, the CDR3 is TGCGCCAGCAGTGACCCGGGACTATCCTACAATGAGCAGTTCTTC. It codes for CASSDPGLSYNEQFF.

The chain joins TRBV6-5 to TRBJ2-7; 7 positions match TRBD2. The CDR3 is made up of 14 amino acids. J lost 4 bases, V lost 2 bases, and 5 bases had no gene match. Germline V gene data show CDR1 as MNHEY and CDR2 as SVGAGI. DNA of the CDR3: TGTGCCAGCAGTTACGTGGGGGGGGAGTACGAGCAGTACTTC. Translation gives CASSYVGGEYEQYF.

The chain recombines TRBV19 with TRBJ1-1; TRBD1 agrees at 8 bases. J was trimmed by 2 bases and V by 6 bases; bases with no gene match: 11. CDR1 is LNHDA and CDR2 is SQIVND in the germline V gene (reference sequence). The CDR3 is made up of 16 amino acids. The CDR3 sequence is CASSIIGTGVNTEAFF. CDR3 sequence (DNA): TGTGCCAGTAGCATCATAGGGACAGGTGTAAACACTGAAGCTTTCTTT.

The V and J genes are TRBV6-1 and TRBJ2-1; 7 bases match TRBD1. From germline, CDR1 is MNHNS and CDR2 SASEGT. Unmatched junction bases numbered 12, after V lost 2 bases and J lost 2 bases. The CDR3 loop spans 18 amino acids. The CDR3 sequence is CASSEYLFRDSPYNEQFF. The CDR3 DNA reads TGTGCCAGCAGTGAATACCTCTTTCGGGACAGCCCCTACAATGAGCAGTTCTTC.

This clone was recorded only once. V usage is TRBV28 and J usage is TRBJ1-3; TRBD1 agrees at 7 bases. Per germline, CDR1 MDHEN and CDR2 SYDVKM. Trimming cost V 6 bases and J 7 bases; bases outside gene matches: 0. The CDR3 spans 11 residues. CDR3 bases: TGTGCCAGCAGACAGGGGAACACCATATATTTT. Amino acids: CASRQGNTIYF.

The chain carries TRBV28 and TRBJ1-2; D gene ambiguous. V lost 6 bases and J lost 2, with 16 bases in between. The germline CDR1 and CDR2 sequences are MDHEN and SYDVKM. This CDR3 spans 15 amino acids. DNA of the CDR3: TGTGCCAGCAGCCCACCCCCAGAGGGCAACTATGGCTACACCTTC. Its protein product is CASSPPPEGNYGYTF.

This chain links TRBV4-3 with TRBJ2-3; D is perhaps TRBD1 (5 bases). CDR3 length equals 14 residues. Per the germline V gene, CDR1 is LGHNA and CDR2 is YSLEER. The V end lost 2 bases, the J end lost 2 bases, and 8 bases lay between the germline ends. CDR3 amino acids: CASSQPGSTDTQYF. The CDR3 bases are TGCGCCAGCAGCCAACCAGGGTCCACAGATACGCAGTATTTT.

CDR3 sequence reads: CASSEQLPGQGVYEQYF. DNA of the CDR3: TGTGCCAGCAGTGAGCAGCTCCCGGGACAGGGGGTCTACGAGCAGTACTTC. V and J are TRBV6-1 and TRBJ2-7, with 11 bases fitting TRBD1. Unmatched junction bases numbered 10, after V lost 3 bases and J lost 3 bases. Per the germline V gene, CDR1 is MNHNS and CDR2 is SASEGT. This CDR3 comprises 17 residues.

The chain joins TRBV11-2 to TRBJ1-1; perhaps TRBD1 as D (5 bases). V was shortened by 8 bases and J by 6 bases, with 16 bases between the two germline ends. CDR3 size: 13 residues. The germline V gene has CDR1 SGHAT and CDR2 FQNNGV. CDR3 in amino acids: CASLLGRDAEAFF. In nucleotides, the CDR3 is TGTGCCAGCCTATTGGGGCGCGACGCTGAAGCTTTCTTT.

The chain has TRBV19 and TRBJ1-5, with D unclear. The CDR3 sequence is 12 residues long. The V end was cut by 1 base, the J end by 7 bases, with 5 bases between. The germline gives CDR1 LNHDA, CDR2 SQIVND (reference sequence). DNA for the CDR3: TGTGCCAGTAGTATAGGAGAACAGCCCCAGCATTTT. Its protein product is CASSIGEQPQHF.

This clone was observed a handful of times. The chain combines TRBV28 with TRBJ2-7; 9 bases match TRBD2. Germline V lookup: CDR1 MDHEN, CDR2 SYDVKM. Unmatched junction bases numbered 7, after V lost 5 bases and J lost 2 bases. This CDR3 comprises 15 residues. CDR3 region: CASSPQGLAPYEQYF. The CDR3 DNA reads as TGTGCCAGCAGTCCACAGGGACTAGCCCCCTACGAGCAGTACTTC.

The CDR3 region is CARSSQGPNTEAFF. The CDR3 bases are TGTGCCAGGTCCTCTCAGGGGCCCAACACTGAAGCTTTCTTT. V is TRBV19 and J is TRBJ1-1, with D tentatively TRBD1 (6 bases). CDR1 and CDR2 (germline): LNHDA, SQIVND (reference sequence). The CDR3 has 14 amino acids. Trimming removed 9 bases at V and 2 bases at J, with 16 bases between.

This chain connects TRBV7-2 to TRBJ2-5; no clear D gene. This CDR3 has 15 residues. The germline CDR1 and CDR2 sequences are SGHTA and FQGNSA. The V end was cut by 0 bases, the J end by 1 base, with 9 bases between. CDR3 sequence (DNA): TGTGCCAGCAGCTTAGCTCCAGGCAGCCAAGAGACCCAGTACTTC. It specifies CASSLAPGSQETQYF.

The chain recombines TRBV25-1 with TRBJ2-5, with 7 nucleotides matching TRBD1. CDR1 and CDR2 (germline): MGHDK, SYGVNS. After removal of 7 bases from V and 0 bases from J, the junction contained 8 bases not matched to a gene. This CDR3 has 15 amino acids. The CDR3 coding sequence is TGTGCCAGCATAGCCGGGACAGAGTACCAAGAGACCCAGTACTTC. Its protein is CASIAGTEYQETQYF.

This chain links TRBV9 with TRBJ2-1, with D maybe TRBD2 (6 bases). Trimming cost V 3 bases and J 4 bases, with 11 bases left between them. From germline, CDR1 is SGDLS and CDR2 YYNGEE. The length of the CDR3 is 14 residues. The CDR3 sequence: CASSARDLYNEQFF. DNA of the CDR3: TGTGCCAGCAGCGCCCGGGACTTATACAATGAGCAGTTCTTC. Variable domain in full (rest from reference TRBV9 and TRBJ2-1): DSGVTQTPKHLITATGQRVTLRCSPRSGDLSVYWYQQSLDQGLQFLIQYYNGEERAKGNILERFSAQQFPDLHSELNLSSLELGDSALYFCASSARDLYNEQFFGPGTRLTVL.

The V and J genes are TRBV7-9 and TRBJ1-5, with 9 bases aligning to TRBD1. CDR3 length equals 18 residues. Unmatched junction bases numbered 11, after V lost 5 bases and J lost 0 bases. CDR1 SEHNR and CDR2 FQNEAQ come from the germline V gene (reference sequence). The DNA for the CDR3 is TGTGCCAGCAGCCTCTGGGACAGGGAATCCTATAGCAATCAGCCCCAGCATTTT. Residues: CASSLWDRESYSNQPQHF.

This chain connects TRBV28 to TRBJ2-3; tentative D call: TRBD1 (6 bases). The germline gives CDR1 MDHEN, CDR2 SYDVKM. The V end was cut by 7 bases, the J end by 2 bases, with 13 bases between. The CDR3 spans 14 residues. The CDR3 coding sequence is TGTGCCAGCACGTTTACAGGGTCCACAGATACGCAGTATTTT. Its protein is CASTFTGSTDTQYF.

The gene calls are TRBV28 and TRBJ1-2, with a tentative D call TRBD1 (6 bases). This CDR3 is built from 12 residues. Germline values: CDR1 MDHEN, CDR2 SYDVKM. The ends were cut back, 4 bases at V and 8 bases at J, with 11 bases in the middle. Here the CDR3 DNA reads TGTGCCAGCAGTTCAGCAGGGGAAGGCTACACCTTC. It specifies CASSSAGEGYTF.

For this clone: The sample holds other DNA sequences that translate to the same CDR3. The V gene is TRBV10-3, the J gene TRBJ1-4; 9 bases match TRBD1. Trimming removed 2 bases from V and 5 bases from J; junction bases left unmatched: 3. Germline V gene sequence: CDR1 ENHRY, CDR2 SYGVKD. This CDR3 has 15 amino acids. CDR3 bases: TGTGCCATCAGTGAGACCGGGACAGGGAATGAAAAACTGTTTTTT. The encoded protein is CAISETGTGNEKLFF.

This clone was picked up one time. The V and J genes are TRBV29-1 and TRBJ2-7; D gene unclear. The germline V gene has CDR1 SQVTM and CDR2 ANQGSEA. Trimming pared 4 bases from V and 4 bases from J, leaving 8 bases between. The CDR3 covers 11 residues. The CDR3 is CSVVTKYEQYF. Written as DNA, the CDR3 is TGCAGCGTTGTCACAAAATACGAGCAGTACTTC.

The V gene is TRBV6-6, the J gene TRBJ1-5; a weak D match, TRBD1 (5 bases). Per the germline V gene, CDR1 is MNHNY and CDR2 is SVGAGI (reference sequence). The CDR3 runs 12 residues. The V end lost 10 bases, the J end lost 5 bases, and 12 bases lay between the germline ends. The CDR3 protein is CATSGPDQPQHF. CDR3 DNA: TGTGCCACCTCAGGGCCGGATCAGCCCCAGCATTTT.

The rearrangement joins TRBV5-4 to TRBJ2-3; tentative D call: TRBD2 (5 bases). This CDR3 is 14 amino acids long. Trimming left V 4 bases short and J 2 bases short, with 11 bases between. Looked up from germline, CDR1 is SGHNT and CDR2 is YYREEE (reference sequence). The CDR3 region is CASSQTTPTDTQYF. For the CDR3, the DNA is TGTGCCAGCAGCCAGACTACCCCCACAGATACGCAGTATTTT.

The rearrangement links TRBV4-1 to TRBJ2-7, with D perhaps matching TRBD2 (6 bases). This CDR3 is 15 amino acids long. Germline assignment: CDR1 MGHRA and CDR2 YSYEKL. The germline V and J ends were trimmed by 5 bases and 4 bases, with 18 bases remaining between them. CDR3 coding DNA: TGCGCCAGCAGCTACTTAAGGGGAGCGGGTTACGAGCAGTACTTC. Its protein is CASSYLRGAGYEQYF.

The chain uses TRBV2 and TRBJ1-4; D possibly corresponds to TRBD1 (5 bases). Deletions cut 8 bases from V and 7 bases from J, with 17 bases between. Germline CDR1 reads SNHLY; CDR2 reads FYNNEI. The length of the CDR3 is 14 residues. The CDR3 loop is CASVGRAQVEKLFF. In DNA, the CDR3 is TGTGCCAGCGTTGGACGGGCACAGGTTGAAAAACTGTTTTTT. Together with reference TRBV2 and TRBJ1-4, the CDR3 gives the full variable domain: EPEVTQTPSHQVTQMGQEVILRCVPISNHLYFYWYRQILGQKVEFLVSFYNNEISEKSEIFDDQFSVERPDGSNFTLKIRSTKLEDSAMYFCASVGRAQVEKLFFGSGTQLSVL.